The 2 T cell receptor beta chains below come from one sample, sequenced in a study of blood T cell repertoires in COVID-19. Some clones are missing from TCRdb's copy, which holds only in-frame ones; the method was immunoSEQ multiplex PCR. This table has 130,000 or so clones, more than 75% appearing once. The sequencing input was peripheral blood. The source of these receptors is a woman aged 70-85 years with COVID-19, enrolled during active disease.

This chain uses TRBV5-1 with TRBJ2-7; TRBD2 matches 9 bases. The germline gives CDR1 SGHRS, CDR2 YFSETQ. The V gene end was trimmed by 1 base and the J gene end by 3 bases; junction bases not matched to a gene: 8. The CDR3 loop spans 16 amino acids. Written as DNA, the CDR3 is TGCGCCAGCAGCTTGTGGGGCGGGGGGGCAGTCTACGAGCAGTACTTC. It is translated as CASSLWGGGAVYEQYF.

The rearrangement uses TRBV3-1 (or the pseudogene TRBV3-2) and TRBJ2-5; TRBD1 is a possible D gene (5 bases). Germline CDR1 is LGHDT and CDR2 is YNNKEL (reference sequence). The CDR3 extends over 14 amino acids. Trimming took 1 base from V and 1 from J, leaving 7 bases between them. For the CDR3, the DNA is TGTGCCAGCAGCCAAGTAGGGGCCCAAGAGACCCAGTACTTC. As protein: CASSQVGAQETQYF.